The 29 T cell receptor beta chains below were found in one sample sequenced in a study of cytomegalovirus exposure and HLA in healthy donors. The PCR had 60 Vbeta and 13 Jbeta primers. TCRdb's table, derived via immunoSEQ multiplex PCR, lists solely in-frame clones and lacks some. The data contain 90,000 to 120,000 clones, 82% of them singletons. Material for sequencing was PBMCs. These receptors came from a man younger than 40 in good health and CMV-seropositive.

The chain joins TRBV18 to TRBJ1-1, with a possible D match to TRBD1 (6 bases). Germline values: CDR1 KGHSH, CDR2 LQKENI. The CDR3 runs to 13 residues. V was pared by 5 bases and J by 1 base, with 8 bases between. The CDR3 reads CASSIQGNTEAFF. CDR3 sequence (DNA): TGTGCCAGCTCAATACAGGGGAACACTGAAGCTTTCTTT. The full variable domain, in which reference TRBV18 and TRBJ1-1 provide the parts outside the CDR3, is NAGVMQNPRHLVRRRGQEARLRCSPMKGHSHVYWYRQLPEEGLKFMVYLQKENIIDESGMPKERFSAEFPKEGPSILRIQQVVRGDSAAYFCASSIQGNTEAFFGQGTRLTVV.

CDR3: CASSRQGGGYTEAFF. The CDR3 nucleotides read TGCGCCAGCAGCCGTCAAGGGGGTGGATACACTGAAGCTTTCTTT. The chain uses TRBV5-1 and TRBJ1-1; a possible D gene is TRBD1 (6 bases). The length of the CDR3 is 15 residues. The germline V gene has CDR1 SGHRS and CDR2 YFSETQ. The germline V and J ends were trimmed by 4 bases and 3 bases, with 16 bases remaining between them.

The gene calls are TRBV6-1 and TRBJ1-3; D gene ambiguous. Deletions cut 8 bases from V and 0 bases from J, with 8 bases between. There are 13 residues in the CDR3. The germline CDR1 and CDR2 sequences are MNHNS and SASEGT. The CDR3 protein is CASRVNSGNTIYF. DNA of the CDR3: TGTGCCAGCCGGGTCAACTCTGGAAACACCATATATTTT.

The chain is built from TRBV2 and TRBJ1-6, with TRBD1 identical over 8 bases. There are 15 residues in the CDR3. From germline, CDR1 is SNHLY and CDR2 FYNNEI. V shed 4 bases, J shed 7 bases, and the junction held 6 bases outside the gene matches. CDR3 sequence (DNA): TGTGCCAGCAGTGTTAGGGACAGGCTAAATTCACCCCTCCACTTT. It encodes CASSVRDRLNSPLHF.

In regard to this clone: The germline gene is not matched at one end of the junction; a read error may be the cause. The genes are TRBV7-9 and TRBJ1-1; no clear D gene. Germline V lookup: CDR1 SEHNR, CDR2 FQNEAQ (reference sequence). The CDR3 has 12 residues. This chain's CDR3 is CSSNRLNTEAFF. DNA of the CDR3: TGTTCCAGCAACCGGTTGAACACTGAAGCTTTCTTT.

CDR3 sequence (DNA): TGTGCCAGCAGGGGGGGGGAGGTCGCGTGGGATGGCTACACCTTC. It translates to CASRGGEVAWDGYTF. The chain has TRBV6-1 and TRBJ1-2, with a weak D call TRBD1 (5 bases). The CDR3 covers 15 residues. Trimming stripped 6 bases from V and 6 bases from J, with 20 bases between. The germline gives CDR1 MNHNS, CDR2 SASEGT.

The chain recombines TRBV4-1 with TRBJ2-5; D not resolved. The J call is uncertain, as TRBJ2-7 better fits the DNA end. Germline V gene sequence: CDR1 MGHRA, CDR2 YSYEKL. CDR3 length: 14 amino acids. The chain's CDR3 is CASSHKQDSYEQYF. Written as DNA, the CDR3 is TGCGCCAGCAGCCATAAGCAGGATTCCTACGAGCAGTACTTC.

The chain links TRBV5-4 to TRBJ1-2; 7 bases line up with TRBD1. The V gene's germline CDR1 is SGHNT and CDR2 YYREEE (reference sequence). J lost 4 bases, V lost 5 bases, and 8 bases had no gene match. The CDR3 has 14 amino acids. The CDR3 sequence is CASSEGQALYGYTF. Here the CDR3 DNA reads TGTGCCAGCAGTGAAGGACAGGCCCTCTATGGCTACACCTTC.

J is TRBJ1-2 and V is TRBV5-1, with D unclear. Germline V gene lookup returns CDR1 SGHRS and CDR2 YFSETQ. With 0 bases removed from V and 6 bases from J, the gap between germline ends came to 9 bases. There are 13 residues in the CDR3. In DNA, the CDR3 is TGCGCCAGCAGCTTGGCCGCAGTGGATGGCTACACCTTC. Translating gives CASSLAAVDGYTF.

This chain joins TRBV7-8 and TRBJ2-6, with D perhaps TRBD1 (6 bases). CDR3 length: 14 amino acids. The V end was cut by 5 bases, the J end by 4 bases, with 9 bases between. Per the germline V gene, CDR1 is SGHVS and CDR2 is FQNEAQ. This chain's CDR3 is CASSPQGGANVLTF. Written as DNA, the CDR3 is TGTGCCAGCAGCCCCCAGGGGGGGGCCAACGTCCTGACTTTC.

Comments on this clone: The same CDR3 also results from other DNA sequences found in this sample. DNA for the CDR3: TGCGCCAGCAGCTTGTCGGGGGGCTTCCCGAACACCGGGGAGCTGTTTTTT. This gives the protein CASSLSGGFPNTGELFF. The rearrangement links TRBV5-1 to TRBJ2-2; perhaps TRBD2 as D (7 bases). Trimming took off 1 base at V and 0 bases at J, with 13 bases between the two ends. CDR1 is SGHRS, CDR2 YFSETQ, per germline. This CDR3 has 17 amino acids.

CDR3 sequence reads: CASSTRPGQAYEQYF. The CDR3 nucleotides read TGTGCCAGCAGTACCCGTCCGGGACAAGCCTACGAGCAGTACTTC. This chain joins TRBV6-6 and TRBJ2-7, with D maybe TRBD1 (6 bases). The germline V and J ends were trimmed by 5 bases and 2 bases, with 16 bases remaining between them. The CDR3 covers 15 residues. The germline CDR1 and CDR2 sequences are MNHNY and SVGAGI (reference sequence).

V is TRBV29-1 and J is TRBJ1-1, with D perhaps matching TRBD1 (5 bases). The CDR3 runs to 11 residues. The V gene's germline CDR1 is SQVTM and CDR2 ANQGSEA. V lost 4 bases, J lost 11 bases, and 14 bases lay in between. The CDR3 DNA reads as TGCAGCGTTGCAAGGGGTGAAAGTGCTTTCTTT. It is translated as CSVARGESAFF.

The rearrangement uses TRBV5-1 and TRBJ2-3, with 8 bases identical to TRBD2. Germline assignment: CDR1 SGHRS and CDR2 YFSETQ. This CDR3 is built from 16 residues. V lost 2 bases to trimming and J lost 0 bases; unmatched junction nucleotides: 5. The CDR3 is CASSLGASGSTDTQYF. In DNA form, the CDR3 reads TGCGCCAGCAGCTTAGGGGCTAGCGGGAGCACAGATACGCAGTATTTT.

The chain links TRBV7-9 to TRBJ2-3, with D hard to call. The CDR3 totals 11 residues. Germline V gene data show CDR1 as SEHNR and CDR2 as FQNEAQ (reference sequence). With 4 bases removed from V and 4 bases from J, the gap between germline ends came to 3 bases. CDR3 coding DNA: TGTGCCAGCAGCTCTGCAGATACGCAGTATTTT. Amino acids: CASSSADTQYF.

This CDR3 reads CASRKTGVSTDTQYF. DNA of the CDR3: TGTGCCAGCAGGAAGACAGGGGTTAGCACAGATACGCAGTATTTT. The genes are TRBV6-5 and TRBJ2-3; 8 bases match TRBD1. V was pared by 6 bases and J by 0 bases, with 5 bases of the junction left unmatched. Germline V gene lookup returns CDR1 MNHEY and CDR2 SVGAGI. There are 15 residues in the CDR3.

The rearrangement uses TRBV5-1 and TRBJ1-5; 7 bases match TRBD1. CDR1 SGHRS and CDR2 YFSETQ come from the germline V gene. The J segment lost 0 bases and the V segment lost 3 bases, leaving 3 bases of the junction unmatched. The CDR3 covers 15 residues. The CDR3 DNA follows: TGCGCCAGCAGCTCAACAGGGGATAGCAATCAGCCCCAGCATTTT. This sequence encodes CASSSTGDSNQPQHF.

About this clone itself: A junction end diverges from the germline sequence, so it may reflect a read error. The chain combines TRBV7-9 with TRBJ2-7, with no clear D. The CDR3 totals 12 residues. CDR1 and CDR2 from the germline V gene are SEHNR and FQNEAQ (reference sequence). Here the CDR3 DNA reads TGTTCCAGCAGCTTAGTAGTCTACGAGCAGTACTTC. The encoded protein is CSSSLVVYEQYF. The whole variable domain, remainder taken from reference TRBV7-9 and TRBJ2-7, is DTGVSQNPRHKITKRGQNVTFRCDPISEHNRLYWYRQTLGQGPEFLTYFQNEAQLEKSRLLSDRFSAERPKGSFSTLEIQRTEQGDSAMYLCSSSLVVYEQYFGPGTRLTVT.

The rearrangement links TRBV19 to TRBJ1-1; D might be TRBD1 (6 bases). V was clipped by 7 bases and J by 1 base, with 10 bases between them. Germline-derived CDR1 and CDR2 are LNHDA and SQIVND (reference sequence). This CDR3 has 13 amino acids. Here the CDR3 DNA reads TGTGCCAGTAAGGGGGGGAGGAACACTGAAGCTTTCTTT. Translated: CASKGGRNTEAFF.

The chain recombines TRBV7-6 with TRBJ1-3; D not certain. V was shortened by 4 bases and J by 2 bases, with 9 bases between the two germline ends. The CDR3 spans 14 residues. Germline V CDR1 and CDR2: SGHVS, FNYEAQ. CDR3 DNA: TGTGCCAGCAGCTCCGGACTGACTGGAAACACCATATATTTT. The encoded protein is CASSSGLTGNTIYF.

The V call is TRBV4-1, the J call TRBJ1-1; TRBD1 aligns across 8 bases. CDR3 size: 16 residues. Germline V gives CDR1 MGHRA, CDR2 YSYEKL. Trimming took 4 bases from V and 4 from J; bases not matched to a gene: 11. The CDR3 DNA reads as TGCGCCAGCAGCCTCACCCTCGACAGGGGTGGCACTGAAGCTTTCTTT. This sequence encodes CASSLTLDRGGTEAFF.

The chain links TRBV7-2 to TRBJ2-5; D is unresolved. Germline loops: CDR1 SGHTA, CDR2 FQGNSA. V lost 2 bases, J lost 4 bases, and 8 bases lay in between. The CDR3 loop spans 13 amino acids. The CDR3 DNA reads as TGTGCCAGCAGCTTATCGATAGTAGAGACCCAGTACTTC. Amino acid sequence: CASSLSIVETQYF. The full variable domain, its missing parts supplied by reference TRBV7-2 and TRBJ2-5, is GAGVSQSPSNKVTEKGKDVELRCDPISGHTALYWYRQSLGQGLEFLIYFQGNSAPDKSGLPSDRFSAERTGGSVSTLTIQRTQQEDSAVYLCASSLSIVETQYFGPGTRLLVL.

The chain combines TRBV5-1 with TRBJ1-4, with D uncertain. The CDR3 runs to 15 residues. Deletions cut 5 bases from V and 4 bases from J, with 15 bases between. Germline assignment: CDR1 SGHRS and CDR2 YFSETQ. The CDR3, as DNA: TGCGCCAGCAGACTTACCGGGTCAGATAATGAAAAACTGTTTTTT. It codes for CASRLTGSDNEKLFF.

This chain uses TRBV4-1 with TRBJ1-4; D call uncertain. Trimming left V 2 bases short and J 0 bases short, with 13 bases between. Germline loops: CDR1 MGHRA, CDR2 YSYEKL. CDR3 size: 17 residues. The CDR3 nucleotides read TGCGCCAGCAGCCAACGGGATGAGAAACCAACTAATGAAAAACTGTTTTTT. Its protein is CASSQRDEKPTNEKLFF.

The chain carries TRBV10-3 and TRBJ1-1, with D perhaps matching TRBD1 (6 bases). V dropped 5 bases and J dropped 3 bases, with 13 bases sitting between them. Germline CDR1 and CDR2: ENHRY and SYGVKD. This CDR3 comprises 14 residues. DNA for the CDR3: TGTGCCATCAGTAATCAGGGGATGGACACTGAAGCTTTCTTT. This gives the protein CAISNQGMDTEAFF.

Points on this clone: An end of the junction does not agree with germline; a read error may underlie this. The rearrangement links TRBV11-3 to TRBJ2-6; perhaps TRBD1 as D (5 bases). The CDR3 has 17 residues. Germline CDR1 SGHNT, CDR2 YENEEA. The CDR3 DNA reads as TGTGCCAGCAGCTTAGTCAGTCACAGCTCTGGGGCCAACGGCCTGACTTTC. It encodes CASSLVSHSSGANGLTF. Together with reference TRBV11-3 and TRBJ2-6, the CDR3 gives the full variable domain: EAGVVQSPRYKIIEKKQPVAFWCNPISGHNTLYWYLQNLGQGPELLIRYENEEAVDDSQLPKDRFSAERLKGVDSTLKIQPAELGDSAVYLCASSLVSHSSGANGLTFGAGSRLTVL.

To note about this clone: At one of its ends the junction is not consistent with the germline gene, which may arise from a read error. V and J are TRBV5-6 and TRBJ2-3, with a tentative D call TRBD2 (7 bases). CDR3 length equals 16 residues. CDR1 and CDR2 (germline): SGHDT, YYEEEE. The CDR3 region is CASSLMDGGGTNTQYF. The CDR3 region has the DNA TGTGCCAGCAGCTTGATGGACGGCGGGGGCACAAATACGCAGTATTTT.

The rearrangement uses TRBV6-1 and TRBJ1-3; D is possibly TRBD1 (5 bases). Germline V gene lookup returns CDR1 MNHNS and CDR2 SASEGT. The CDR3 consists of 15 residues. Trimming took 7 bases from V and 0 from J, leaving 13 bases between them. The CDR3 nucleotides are TGTGCCAGCATCACAGGAATAAACTCTGGAAACACCATATATTTT. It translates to CASITGINSGNTIYF.

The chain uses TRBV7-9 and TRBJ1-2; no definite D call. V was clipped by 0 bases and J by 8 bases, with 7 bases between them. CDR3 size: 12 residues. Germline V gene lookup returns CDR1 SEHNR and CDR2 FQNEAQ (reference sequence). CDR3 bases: TGTGCCAGCAGCTTAGCGGCATACGGCTACACCTTC. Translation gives CASSLAAYGYTF.